The next 14 T cell receptor beta chains were all read from a single sample in a study of blood T cell repertoires in COVID-19 (dated by TCRdb to 2018 to 2020). Library creation used the immunoSEQ multiplex PCR assay. Here the immuneACCESS table is served through TCRdb, limited to in-frame sequences with V and J called. Missing clones are a known gap in these copies; in checked studies unresolved V genes cover under half, and the rest lacks a known reason. This sample has roughly 260,000 clones in its table, and around 87% of those were observed once. The ten largest clones take up 2% to 2.5% of the sample. Sequenced material: peripheral blood. These receptors originate from a woman aged 45-60 years with acute or convalescent COVID-19.

This chain joins TRBV28 and TRBJ1-3; 10 bases are a match to TRBD1. This CDR3 region has 16 residues. V was pared by 5 bases and J by 4 bases, with 8 bases of the junction left unmatched. CDR1 MDHEN and CDR2 SYDVKM come from the germline V gene. CDR3 loop: CASSTPGQGRGNTIYF. The CDR3, as DNA: TGTGCCAGCAGTACGCCGGGACAGGGGAGGGGAAACACCATATATTTT.

The CDR3 DNA is TGTGCCAGCAGTTCCCGGAGGACAGGTTCCTCCTACAATGAGCAGTTCTTC. Amino acid sequence: CASSSRRTGSSYNEQFF. This chain links TRBV28 with TRBJ2-1; 7 nucleotides agree with TRBD1. Germline V gene sequence: CDR1 MDHEN, CDR2 SYDVKM. The CDR3 has 17 amino acids. The V and J ends lost 4 bases and 0 bases, in that order; junction bases with no gene match: 9.

The V gene is TRBV9, the J gene TRBJ1-1; the D is unclear. The germline gives CDR1 SGDLS, CDR2 YYNGEE. V was cut by 1 base and J by 3 bases, with 10 bases left in between. The CDR3 is 14 amino acids. The CDR3 loop is CASSVFRGDTEAFF. The CDR3 DNA sequence: TGTGCCAGCAGCGTATTTCGCGGGGACACTGAAGCTTTCTTT.

The DNA for the CDR3 is TGTGCCAGCATCCACATCGGGAGTGGCTACACCTTC. Translating it yields CASIHIGSGYTF. The chain employs TRBV6-5 and TRBJ1-2; D is uncertain. CDR1 and CDR2 (germline): MNHEY, SVGAGI. The V end was cut by 7 bases, the J end by 7 bases, with 13 bases between. The CDR3 totals 12 residues.

V and J are TRBV6-1 and TRBJ1-5; D may be TRBD1 (6 bases). Germline CDR1 and CDR2: MNHNS and SASEGT. Trimming removed 2 bases from V and 6 bases from J, with 11 bases in between. This CDR3 is built from 14 residues. The CDR3 spells CASSESGGAQPQHF. The CDR3 coding sequence is TGTGCCAGCAGTGAATCGGGGGGGGCTCAGCCCCAGCATTTT.

To note about this clone: In the same sample, other DNA sequences code for this CDR3. The J gene is TRBJ2-7, the V gene TRBV6-6; TRBD2 agrees at 9 bases. The germline CDR1 and CDR2 sequences are MNHNY and SVGAGI (reference sequence). V gave up 5 bases and J gave up 5 bases; unmatched junction bases: 7. This CDR3 has 14 residues. The CDR3 region has the DNA TGTGCCAGCAGTCGTCTAGCGGGAATTGACGAGCAGTACTTC. This translates into CASSRLAGIDEQYF.

The chain recombines TRBV7-9 with TRBJ1-2, with D tentatively TRBD1 (6 bases). V gave up 5 bases and J gave up 2 bases, with 12 bases separating them. The CDR3 loop spans 14 amino acids. Per the germline V gene, CDR1 is SEHNR and CDR2 is FQNEAQ (reference sequence). The CDR3 sequence: CASSSHRVNYGYTF. As DNA, the CDR3 is TGTGCCAGCAGCAGCCACAGGGTAAACTATGGCTACACCTTC.

This sequence joins TRBV18 and TRBJ2-2, with 10 nucleotides matching TRBD2. The CDR3 is made up of 16 amino acids. The germline CDR1 and CDR2 sequences are KGHSH and LQKENI. J lost 7 bases, V lost 1 base, and 6 bases had no gene match. The CDR3 region is CASSPQTSGFYGELFF. In nucleotides, the CDR3 is TGTGCCAGCTCACCACAGACTAGCGGGTTCTACGGGGAGCTGTTTTTT.

The V and J genes are TRBV28 and TRBJ2-5; D remains unclear. Germline loops: CDR1 MDHEN, CDR2 SYDVKM. V lost 4 bases, J lost 5 bases, and 8 bases lay in between. The CDR3 extends over 12 amino acids. The CDR3 DNA reads TGTGCCAGCAGTTCCTCCAGGGAGACCCAGTACTTC. Translation gives CASSSSRETQYF.

This clone appeared once. The V and J genes are TRBV7-6 and TRBJ2-3; D remains unclear. Per the germline V gene, CDR1 is SGHVS and CDR2 is FNYEAQ. This CDR3 contains 13 residues. V lost 2 bases to trimming and J lost 5 bases, with 8 bases between them. Here the CDR3 reads CASSLYPGDTQYF. DNA for the CDR3: TGTGCCAGCAGCTTATACCCGGGAGATACGCAGTATTTT.

The chain links TRBV5-1 to TRBJ2-5, with D possibly being TRBD2 (5 bases). The germline V and J ends were trimmed by 3 bases and 5 bases, with 17 bases remaining between them. This CDR3 comprises 15 residues. Germline V gene data show CDR1 as SGHRS and CDR2 as YFSETQ. This CDR3 reads CASSSSSTTMETQYF. The DNA for the CDR3 is TGCGCCAGCAGCTCCTCTAGCACCACAATGGAGACCCAGTACTTC.

The chain links TRBV12-3 or TRBV12-4 to TRBJ1-1; D is ambiguous. The CDR3 extends over 13 amino acids. Trimming took off 3 bases at V and 3 bases at J, with 8 bases between the two ends. CDR3 coding DNA: TGTGCCAGCAGTTTTTATCCGTACACTGAAGCTTTCTTT. Encoded protein: CASSFYPYTEAFF.

The V call is TRBV18, the J call TRBJ2-6; D perhaps matches TRBD2 (6 bases). This CDR3 has 16 amino acids. V lost 4 bases, J lost 2 bases, and 12 bases lay in between. CDR1 is KGHSH, CDR2 LQKENI, per germline. The CDR3 region has the DNA TGTGCCAGCTCACTTACGGGGGATCCTGGGGCCAACGTCCTGACTTTC. Translated, it gives CASSLTGDPGANVLTF.

This sequence joins TRBV6-5 and TRBJ1-3, with TRBD1 matching 8 bases. The V and J ends lost 6 bases and 4 bases, in that order; junction bases with no gene match: 5. The CDR3 has 14 residues. Germline V gene lookup returns CDR1 MNHEY and CDR2 SVGAGI. The CDR3 DNA sequence: TGTGCCAGCAGCTCGACAGGGGACGGAAACACCATATATTTT. Its translation is CASSSTGDGNTIYF.